These T cell receptor beta chains were read from a single sample in a study of CD8 T cells in Susac syndrome. TCRdb recomputed calls from the immunoSEQ multiplex PCR reads with MiXCR, one row per CDR3 protein. The repertoire has about 240,000 distinct CDR3 sequences, almost 97% of them found once; the top ten carry approximately 0.1%. Sequenced material: CD4+ T cells from PBMCs. The receptors were gathered from a human donor with Susac syndrome. CDR3s include the opening cysteine and the closing phenylalanine or tryptophan. D genes are given only for firm matches. A row's size may be missing; if present it is once, few, many or a size class.

>TRBV20-1|TRBJ1-2|NA|NA
TGCAGTGCTAGATATTCAGGGATCTATGGCTACACCTTC
CSARYSGIYGYTF
>TRBV10-3|TRBJ2-1|NA|TRBD2
TGTGCCATCAGTGAGTCCCACGACGGGGGGCCTAGCGGGAGTGAATCCTACAATGAGCAGTTCTTC
CAISESHDGGPSGSESYNEQFF
>TRBV20-1|TRBJ2-1|NA|NA
TGCAGTGCTCGGGCTGGAGGGCTCTTTGGGTACAATGAGCAGTTCTTC
CSARAGGLFGYNEQFF
>TRBV12-3/TRBV12-4|TRBJ2-7|NA|TRBD2
TGTGCCAGCAGTCCAGCGGGAGCTTCTCTCGAGCAGTACTTC
CASSPAGASLEQYF
>TRBV14|TRBJ2-3|NA|NA
TGTGCCAGCAGCCAAGAAGGCCATACGCAGTATTTT
CASSQEGHTQYF
>TRBV23-1|TRBJ2-7|NA|TRBD1
TGCGCCAGCAGTCAATTGGGGGGACAGGGAGGATTTTACGAGCAGTACTTC
CASSQLGGQGGFYEQYF
>TRBV5-1|TRBJ1-2|NA|NA
TGCGCCAGCAGCTTAACGTCCCCCTCCTATGGCTACACCTTC
CASSLTSPSYGYTF
>TRBV5-4|TRBJ2-7|NA|NA
TGTGCCAGCAGCCGGGTTGGGGAGCCCTACGAGCAGTACTTC
CASSRVGEPYEQYF
>TRBV5-1|TRBJ2-3|once|NA
TGCGCCAGCAGCTTGGGCCAGGACGGAGATACGCAGTATTTT
CASSLGQDGDTQYF
>TRBV28|TRBJ2-4|NA|NA
TGTGCCAGCACCCGGGACTTAGCCAAAAACATTCAGTACTTC
CASTRDLAKNIQYF
>TRBV12-3/TRBV12-4|TRBJ2-5|NA|TRBD1
TGTGCCAGCAGTCATACAGGGGACGAGACCCAGTACTTC
CASSHTGDETQYF
>TRBV18|TRBJ2-1|NA|NA
TGTGCCAGCTCACCACCGGGAACAGAGCAGTTCTTC
CASSPPGTEQFF
>TRBV7-9|TRBJ2-7|NA|TRBD1
TGTGCCAGCAGCGGGCCCCAGGGGGTACCGTACGAGCAGTACTTC
CASSGPQGVPYEQYF
>TRBV5-4|TRBJ2-5|NA|TRBD1
TGTGCCAGCAGCGCCCTGGACAGGGAAGAGACCCAGTACTTC
CASSALDREETQYF
>TRBV20-1|TRBJ1-2|NA|NA
TGCAGTGCTAGACGAGAGGGAACTAACTATGGCTACACCTTC
CSARREGTNYGYTF
>TRBV4-1|TRBJ2-3|NA|TRBD2
TGCGCCAGCAGCCAAGATTTGAGCGGGGGGGGAGATACGCAGTATTTT
CASSQDLSGGGDTQYF
>TRBV18|TRBJ1-1|NA|NA
TGTGCCAGCTCTTTTATTTATTCTACGAACACTGAAGCTTTCTTT
CASSFIYSTNTEAFF
>TRBV20-1|TRBJ2-7|NA|TRBD2
TGCAGCGTTTTCGTAGCGGGAGCCTACGAGCAGTACTTC
CSVFVAGAYEQYF
>TRBV20-1|TRBJ2-3|NA|TRBD2
TGCAGTGCTCGAGCAGCGGGGACTATAGATACGCAGTATTTT
CSARAAGTIDTQYF
>TRBV13|TRBJ2-1|NA|NA
TGTGCCAGCAGCCCTAGAGCGGAACTCAATGAGCAGTTCTTC
CASSPRAELNEQFF